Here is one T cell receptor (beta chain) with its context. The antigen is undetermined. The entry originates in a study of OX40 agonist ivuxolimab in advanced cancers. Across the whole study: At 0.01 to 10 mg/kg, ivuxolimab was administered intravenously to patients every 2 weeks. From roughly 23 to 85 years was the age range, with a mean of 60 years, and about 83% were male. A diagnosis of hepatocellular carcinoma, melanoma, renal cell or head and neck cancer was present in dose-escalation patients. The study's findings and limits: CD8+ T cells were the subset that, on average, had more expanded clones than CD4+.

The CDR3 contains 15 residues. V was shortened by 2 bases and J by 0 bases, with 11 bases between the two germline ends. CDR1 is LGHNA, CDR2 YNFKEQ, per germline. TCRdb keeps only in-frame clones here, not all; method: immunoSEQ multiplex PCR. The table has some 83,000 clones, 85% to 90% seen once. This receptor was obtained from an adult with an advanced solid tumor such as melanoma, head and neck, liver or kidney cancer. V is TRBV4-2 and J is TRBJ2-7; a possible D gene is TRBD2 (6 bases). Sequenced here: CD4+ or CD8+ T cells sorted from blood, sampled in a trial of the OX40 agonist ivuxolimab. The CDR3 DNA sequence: TGTGCCAGCAGCCAAAGGGCGGGAAGCTCCTACGAGCAGTACTTC. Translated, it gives CASSQRAGSSYEQYF.